This TCR beta chain was sequenced for a study of cytomegalovirus exposure and HLA in healthy donors. Study-wide findings and caveats: 87-base-pair reads could not separate some V segments, including TRBV6-2 and TRBV6-3.

PCR amplification relied on 60 Vbeta primers (plus 13 Jbeta primers). Produced via immunoSEQ multiplex PCR; TCRdb's table is partial and in-frame only. The table has approximately 120,000 clones, over 65% seen once. A few counts support this clone. Its specificity is not known. The CDR3 runs 18 residues. Per germline, CDR1 SGHVS and CDR2 FQNEAQ. V was trimmed by 6 bases and J by 2 bases, leaving 22 bases between them. The receptor was derived from a man in his forties or fifties in good health and CMV-seropositive. The chain links TRBV7-8 to TRBJ1-4, with D unclear. The sample comprised PBMCs. CDR3 protein: CASSRARVPTMTNEKLFF. The CDR3 DNA reads as TGTGCCAGCAGTCGCGCCCGGGTTCCCACAATGACTAATGAAAAACTGTTTTTT.